One and the same sample provided the 21 T cell receptor beta chains below, sequenced in a study of blood T cell repertoires in COVID-19. TCRdb keeps only in-frame clones here, not all; method: immunoSEQ multiplex PCR. The data show 150,000 to 180,000 clones, with roughly 80% seen just once and about 31% held by the top ten. Material for sequencing was peripheral blood. These receptors were obtained from a woman in her sixties or seventies with acute or convalescent COVID-19.

This chain uses TRBV11-2 with TRBJ2-3, with D perhaps matching TRBD1 (6 bases). The CDR3 extends over 14 amino acids. CDR1 and CDR2 from the germline V gene are SGHAT and FQNNGV. With 5 bases removed from V and 3 bases from J, the gap between germline ends came to 12 bases. CDR3 nucleotide sequence: TGTGCCAGCAGCCTCATAGGGGGAACAGATACGCAGTATTTT. Its translation: CASSLIGGTDTQYF.

The rearrangement joins TRBV5-5 to TRBJ2-3; no firm D call. Germline V gene data show CDR1 as SGHKS and CDR2 as YYEKEE (reference sequence). V shed 5 bases and J shed 2 bases, with 18 bases lying between them. The CDR3 has 16 amino acids. The CDR3 spells CASSLRKHSDTDTQYF. For the CDR3, the DNA is TGTGCCAGCAGTCTGCGGAAACATTCCGACACAGATACGCAGTATTTT.

V is TRBV4-2 and J is TRBJ1-2; 7 bases align to TRBD1. J lost 3 bases, V lost 4 bases, and 8 bases had no gene match. Germline V CDR1 and CDR2: LGHNA, YNFKEQ. The length of the CDR3 is 15 residues. The CDR3 DNA reads TGTGCCAGCAGCCCACGACAGGGTGAGGACTATGGCTACACCTTC. It yields the protein CASSPRQGEDYGYTF.

The gene calls are TRBV12-3 or TRBV12-4 and TRBJ2-7, with 10 nucleotides matching TRBD1. There are 13 residues in the CDR3. Trimming took 7 bases from V and 6 from J; bases not matched to a gene: 6. Here the CDR3 DNA reads TGTGCCAGCACCATGGGACAGGGGACCGAGCAGTACTTC. It encodes CASTMGQGTEQYF.

The chain couples TRBV5-1 to TRBJ2-5; 7 bases are a match to TRBD2. The ends lost 4 bases at V and 4 bases at J; junction bases unmatched: 13. The CDR3 runs to 16 residues. Germline values: CDR1 SGHRS, CDR2 YFSETQ. CDR3: CASSIRGVTGSETQYF. As DNA, the CDR3 is TGCGCCAGCAGCATACGGGGGGTCACCGGCTCAGAGACCCAGTACTTC.

This chain uses TRBV9 with TRBJ2-3, with TRBD1 matching 11 bases. This CDR3 has 16 amino acids. The junction had 8 bases not matched to a gene; V was cut back by 4 bases and J by 4 bases. CDR1 and CDR2 from the germline V gene are SGDLS and YYNGEE. The CDR3 DNA follows: TGTGCCAGCAGCTTTGAACCGGGACAGGGGGCAGATACGCAGTATTTT. Translating it yields CASSFEPGQGADTQYF.

V and J are TRBV5-5 and TRBJ2-5, with TRBD1 identical over 12 bases. Germline CDR1 reads SGHKS; CDR2 reads YYEKEE (reference sequence). Trimming at V came to 3 bases and at J to 4 bases, leaving 10 bases not matched to a gene. The CDR3 contains 17 residues. The CDR3 DNA is TGTGCCAGCAGCTCGTCCTCAGGGACAGGGGGCCGAGAGACCCAGTACTTC. Its protein is CASSSSSGTGGRETQYF.

This rearrangement joins TRBV19 to TRBJ1-5, with D unclear. CDR1 LNHDA and CDR2 SQIVND come from the germline V gene (reference sequence). This CDR3 contains 13 residues. V was cut by 5 bases and J by 7 bases, with 12 bases left in between. CDR3 region: CASSLQAGQPQHF. CDR3 nucleotides: TGTGCCAGTAGTCTCCAGGCGGGGCAGCCCCAGCATTTT.

The chain is built from TRBV18 and TRBJ2-3; a weak D match, TRBD1 (6 bases). Per the germline V gene, CDR1 is KGHSH and CDR2 is LQKENI. V lost 1 base and J 2 bases, leaving 10 bases between the germline ends. The CDR3 contains 15 residues. CDR3 protein: CASSPQGVLTDTQYF. Here the CDR3 DNA reads TGTGCCAGCTCACCACAGGGGGTTCTCACAGATACGCAGTATTTT.

The sample holds one count of this clone. The chain has TRBV6-5 and TRBJ1-2; 9 bases align to TRBD1. The CDR3 consists of 15 residues. Germline assignment: CDR1 MNHEY and CDR2 SVGAGI. J gave up 4 bases and V 4 bases, and 7 bases lay outside the gene matches. The CDR3 DNA reads TGTGCCAGCAGTTCCAGACAGGGGGTACCCTATGGCTACACCTTC. Residues: CASSSRQGVPYGYTF.

Only a few counts were recorded for this clone. The V gene is TRBV4-2, the J gene TRBJ1-5; 10 nucleotides agree with TRBD1. After removal of 4 bases from V and 6 bases from J, the junction contained 9 bases not matched to a gene. The CDR3 loop spans 16 amino acids. In germline, CDR1 is LGHNA, CDR2 YNFKEQ. The CDR3 is CASSPGDRGAGQPQHF. CDR3 coding DNA: TGTGCCAGCAGCCCAGGGGACAGGGGAGCTGGTCAGCCCCAGCATTTT.

The chain joins TRBV11-2 to TRBJ1-2; 7 nucleotides line up with TRBD1. The germline V gene encodes CDR1 SGHAT and CDR2 FQNNGV. V lost 7 bases to trimming and J lost 3 bases; unmatched junction nucleotides: 8. This CDR3 has 14 amino acids. The CDR3 loop is CASTRQGSYYGYTF. The CDR3 coding sequence is TGTGCCAGCACCAGACAGGGATCCTACTATGGCTACACCTTC. Full variable domain (missing parts from reference TRBV11-2 and TRBJ1-2): EAGVAQSPRYKIIEKRQSVAFWCNPISGHATLYWYQQILGQGPKLLIQFQNNGVVDDSQLPKDRFSAERLKGVDSTLKIQPAKLEDSAVYLCASTRQGSYYGYTFGSGTRLTVV.

There are a few counts of this clone. V gene TRBV5-1 combines with J gene TRBJ2-1, with 8 bases aligning to TRBD2. Germline V gene lookup returns CDR1 SGHRS and CDR2 YFSETQ. The CDR3 totals 14 residues. V lost 5 bases to trimming and J lost 6 bases; unmatched junction nucleotides: 7. CDR3 residues: CASRRIGGANEQFF. CDR3 coding DNA: TGCGCCAGCAGAAGGATCGGGGGGGCCAATGAGCAGTTCTTC. The whole variable domain, filled in from reference TRBV5-1 and TRBJ2-1, reads KAGVTQTPRYLIKTRGQQVTLSCSPISGHRSVSWYQQTPGQGLQFLFEYFSETQRNKGNFPGRFSGRQFSNSRSEMNVSTLELGDSALYLCASRRIGGANEQFFGPGTRLTVL.

This rearrangement joins TRBV29-1 to TRBJ2-3; no clear D. V lost 4 bases, J lost 1 base, and 9 bases lay in between. Germline values: CDR1 SQVTM, CDR2 ANQGSEA. This CDR3 is built from 13 residues. CDR3 sequence: CSVAAARTDTQYF. The CDR3 DNA reads TGCAGCGTTGCGGCGGCTCGCACAGATACGCAGTATTTT.

J is TRBJ1-2 and V is TRBV5-1; no definite D call. Germline lookup yields CDR1 SGHRS and CDR2 YFSETQ. With 0 bases removed from V and 5 bases from J, the gap between germline ends came to 11 bases. The CDR3 consists of 14 residues. The CDR3 nucleotides are TGCGCCAGCAGCTTGGATTCCCCTTCGTATGGCTACACCTTC. Its protein is CASSLDSPSYGYTF. Full variable domain (missing parts from reference TRBV5-1 and TRBJ1-2): KAGVTQTPRYLIKTRGQQVTLSCSPISGHRSVSWYQQTPGQGLQFLFEYFSETQRNKGNFPGRFSGRQFSNSRSEMNVSTLELGDSALYLCASSLDSPSYGYTFGSGTRLTVV.

V gene TRBV5-4 combines with J gene TRBJ2-1, with 7 bases aligning to TRBD2. Trimming cost V 4 bases and J 6 bases; bases outside gene matches: 7. The CDR3 sequence is 14 residues long. Germline V gene data show CDR1 as SGHNT and CDR2 as YYREEE (reference sequence). In DNA form, the CDR3 reads TGTGCCAGCAGCCTAAAGCGGGGTGGCAATGAGCAGTTCTTC. Protein: CASSLKRGGNEQFF. The variable domain in full, completed from reference TRBV5-4 and TRBJ2-1, reads ETGVTQSPTHLIKTRGQQVTLRCSSQSGHNTVSWYQQALGQGPQFIFQYYREEENGRGNFPPRFSGLQFPNYSSELNVNALELDDSALYLCASSLKRGGNEQFFGPGTRLTVL.

The chain employs TRBV11-3 and TRBJ1-1, with 7 positions matching TRBD1. Germline V gives CDR1 SGHNT, CDR2 YENEEA. There are 15 residues in the CDR3. V shed 5 bases, J shed 7 bases, and the junction held 13 bases outside the gene matches. The CDR3, as DNA: TGTGCCAGCAGCCCCGGACAGGCGGGGAGAGGTGAAGCTTTCTTT. Its protein product is CASSPGQAGRGEAFF.

The chain joins TRBV27 to TRBJ2-7; 12 bases are a match to TRBD2. The CDR3 sequence is 15 residues long. The J segment lost 6 bases and the V segment lost 8 bases, leaving 11 bases of the junction unmatched. Germline lookup yields CDR1 MNHEY and CDR2 SMNVEV (reference sequence). CDR3 in amino acids: CASGRLAGATREQYF. CDR3 DNA: TGTGCCAGCGGTAGACTAGCGGGGGCAACTCGCGAGCAGTACTTC.

This clone was seen a few times. This chain uses TRBV4-1 with TRBJ2-1; the D gene is possibly TRBD2 (6 bases). Germline values: CDR1 MGHRA, CDR2 YSYEKL. Trimming stripped 2 bases from V and 13 bases from J, with 12 bases between. This CDR3 comprises 12 residues. The CDR3 protein is CASSQSRLVQFF. CDR3 nucleotides: TGCGCCAGCAGCCAATCTCGACTAGTTCAGTTCTTC.

The gene calls are TRBV30 and TRBJ1-4; a weak D match, TRBD1 (5 bases). Germline-derived CDR1 and CDR2 are GTSNPN and SVGIG (reference sequence). The germline V and J ends were trimmed by 3 bases and 0 bases, with 11 bases remaining between them. The CDR3 covers 15 residues. The CDR3 nucleotides are TGTGCCTGGAGCTTTCAGGGTCCAACTAATGAAAAACTGTTTTTT. Translation: CAWSFQGPTNEKLFF. Using reference TRBV30 and TRBJ1-4 for the parts outside the CDR3, the full variable domain is SQTIHQWPATLVQPVGSPLSLECTVEGTSNPNLYWYRQAAGRGLQLLFYSVGIGQISSEVPQNLSASRPQDRQFILSSKKLLLSDSGFYLCAWSFQGPTNEKLFFGSGTQLSVL.

The rearrangement links TRBV5-1 to TRBJ2-4, with D tentatively TRBD2 (6 bases). V was clipped by 4 bases and J by 4 bases, with 15 bases between them. From germline, CDR1 is SGHRS and CDR2 YFSETQ. This CDR3 is 15 amino acids long. CDR3 amino acids: CASSVVPGGKNIQYF. CDR3 nucleotides: TGCGCCAGCAGCGTGGTCCCCGGGGGAAAAAACATTCAGTACTTC. Supplemented by reference TRBV5-1 and TRBJ2-4, the full variable domain reads KAGVTQTPRYLIKTRGQQVTLSCSPISGHRSVSWYQQTPGQGLQFLFEYFSETQRNKGNFPGRFSGRQFSNSRSEMNVSTLELGDSALYLCASSVVPGGKNIQYFGAGTRLSVL.